Below, 30 T cell receptor beta chains from the same sample are listed, as sequenced in a study of cytomegalovirus exposure and HLA in healthy donors. The PCR had 60 Vbeta and 13 Jbeta primers. Libraries were prepared by immunoSEQ multiplex PCR; TCRdb keeps only in-frame clonotypes and omits some of them. Here the sample table reports over 100,000 clones. The sample consisted of PBMCs. The source is a middle-aged woman in good health and CMV-seropositive.

J is TRBJ1-4 and V is TRBV4-2; D unclear. Trimming took off 0 bases at V and 7 bases at J, with 15 bases between the two ends. The CDR3 consists of 16 residues. Germline V gene lookup returns CDR1 LGHNA and CDR2 YNFKEQ. The CDR3 spells CASSQDNRGGSEKLFF. CDR3 nucleotide sequence: TGTGCCAGCAGCCAAGATAACCGGGGAGGCAGTGAAAAACTGTTTTTT.

The chain has TRBV7-2 and TRBJ2-1, with 7 bases aligning to TRBD2. Germline V CDR1 and CDR2: SGHTA, FQGNSA. This CDR3 is built from 13 residues. After removal of 5 bases from V and 4 bases from J, the junction contained 2 bases not matched to a gene. The CDR3 DNA reads as TGTGCCAGCAGCCACGGGGGGTACAATGAGCAGTTCTTC. Translated: CASSHGGYNEQFF. Drawing the rest from reference TRBV7-2 and TRBJ2-1, the complete variable domain is GAGVSQSPSNKVTEKGKDVELRCDPISGHTALYWYRQSLGQGLEFLIYFQGNSAPDKSGLPSDRFSAERTGGSVSTLTIQRTQQEDSAVYLCASSHGGYNEQFFGPGTRLTVL.

The chain joins TRBV5-4 to TRBJ2-2; possibly TRBD1 for D (6 bases). V was clipped by 4 bases and J by 0 bases, with 13 bases between them. The CDR3 loop spans 16 amino acids. The germline V gene encodes CDR1 SGHNT and CDR2 YYREEE (reference sequence). DNA for the CDR3: TGTGCCAGCAGCGACAGGAGACTGTCGAACACCGGGGAGCTGTTTTTT. Translated: CASSDRRLSNTGELFF.

Note on this clone: Germline is not matched at one junction end, which may reflect a read error. The chain recombines TRBV11-3 with TRBJ1-5, with TRBD1 identical over 8 bases. CDR3 length: 16 residues. Germline CDR1 and CDR2: SGHNT and YENEEA. CDR3 sequence (DNA): TGTGCCAGCAGCTTAGGGACAGGGCCTCTCAATCAGCCCCGGCATTTT. It codes for CASSLGTGPLNQPRHF.

This chain connects TRBV5-1 to TRBJ2-5; TRBD2 is a possible D gene (6 bases). The ends were cut back, 0 bases at V and 1 base at J, with 7 bases in the middle. The CDR3 totals 14 residues. The germline V gene encodes CDR1 SGHRS and CDR2 YFSETQ. The CDR3 nucleotides read TGCGCCAGCAGCTTGGTAGCGGTCCAAGAGACCCAGTACTTC. Amino acid sequence: CASSLVAVQETQYF.

V is TRBV28 and J is TRBJ2-1; TRBD2 matches 7 bases. The CDR3 spans 18 residues. Germline-derived CDR1 and CDR2 are MDHEN and SYDVKM. V was pared by 5 bases and J by 0 bases, with 13 bases of the junction left unmatched. Here the CDR3 reads CASSPVKGSGISYNEQFF. The CDR3 DNA reads as TGTGCCAGCAGTCCAGTTAAGGGGAGCGGGATCTCCTACAATGAGCAGTTCTTC.

V and J are TRBV6-4 and TRBJ1-5; D might be TRBD1 (5 bases). V shed 8 bases and J shed 1 base, with 9 bases lying between them. CDR3 size: 13 residues. Germline CDR1 reads MRHNA; CDR2 reads SNTAGT. The CDR3 DNA sequence: TGTGCCAGCGGGGAGGGGAGCAATCAGCCCCAGCATTTT. Its protein product is CASGEGSNQPQHF.

The chain combines TRBV13 with TRBJ1-1; TRBD1 is a possible D gene (6 bases). Trimming pared 5 bases from V and 0 bases from J, leaving 13 bases between. Per the germline V gene, CDR1 is PRHDT and CDR2 is FYEKMQ (reference sequence). This CDR3 region has 15 residues. The CDR3 is CASSAEQGMNTEAFF. The CDR3 nucleotides read TGTGCCAGCAGCGCCGAACAGGGAATGAACACTGAAGCTTTCTTT.

The V call is TRBV6-1, the J call TRBJ2-3, with 9 bases identical to TRBD1. The germline gives CDR1 MNHNS, CDR2 SASEGT. This CDR3 has 15 amino acids. V trimming: 8 bases; J trimming: 5 bases; junction bases outside the gene matches: 11. The CDR3 here is CASGGGGQGGDTQYF. DNA of the CDR3: TGTGCCAGCGGGGGTGGGGGACAGGGAGGAGATACGCAGTATTTT.

V gene TRBV25-1 combines with J gene TRBJ1-5; 8 bases match TRBD1. Looked up from germline, CDR1 is MGHDK and CDR2 is SYGVNS. Unmatched junction bases numbered 8, after V lost 8 bases and J lost 5 bases. This CDR3 is 14 amino acids long. The CDR3 region is CASQGTGKDQPQHF. The CDR3, as DNA: TGTGCCAGCCAGGGGACAGGTAAAGATCAGCCCCAGCATTTT.

V usage is TRBV5-1 and J usage is TRBJ2-3, with TRBD2 identical over 13 bases. Germline V gives CDR1 SGHRS, CDR2 YFSETQ. J gave up 2 bases and V 4 bases, and 10 bases lay outside the gene matches. The CDR3 totals 18 residues. The CDR3 is CASSVGLAGAGATDTQYF. In DNA, the CDR3 is TGCGCCAGCAGCGTAGGACTAGCGGGAGCCGGGGCCACAGATACGCAGTATTTT.

This rearrangement joins TRBV30 to TRBJ2-3; 7 nucleotides agree with TRBD2. Per the germline V gene, CDR1 is GTSNPN and CDR2 is SVGIG (reference sequence). The CDR3 runs to 14 residues. V trimming: 5 bases; J trimming: 0 bases; junction bases outside the gene matches: 5. The CDR3 DNA reads TGTGCCTGGTCGACTAGCCGGAGCACAGATACGCAGTATTTT. Its translation is CAWSTSRSTDTQYF.

The chain uses TRBV28 and TRBJ1-4, with D tentatively TRBD1 (6 bases). Trimming shortened V by 2 bases and J by 0 bases, and 19 bases separated the two germline ends. The CDR3 spans 19 residues. Per the germline V gene, CDR1 is MDHEN and CDR2 is SYDVKM. CDR3 bases: TGTGCCAGCAGTTTACCTAGGGGGAACCTCCCTTCAACTAATGAAAAACTGTTTTTT. This translates into CASSLPRGNLPSTNEKLFF.

The chain combines TRBV30 with TRBJ2-2; no definite D call. CDR3 length: 11 residues. The germline gives CDR1 GTSNPN, CDR2 SVGIG (reference sequence). V was pared by 0 bases and J by 7 bases, with 3 bases between. CDR3 amino acids: CAWSVHGELFF. DNA for the CDR3: TGTGCCTGGAGTGTACACGGGGAGCTGTTTTTT.

This chain links TRBV18 with TRBJ1-4; D ambiguous. The V end lost 6 bases, the J end lost 5 bases, and 10 bases lay between the germline ends. The germline V gene has CDR1 KGHSH and CDR2 LQKENI. The CDR3 extends over 13 amino acids. The CDR3 coding sequence is TGTGCCAGCTCTCCGGGGTCCAATGAAAAACTGTTTTTT. Translated: CASSPGSNEKLFF.

This chain links TRBV19 with TRBJ1-5; 7 bases map to TRBD1. V was pared by 5 bases and J by 3 bases, with 13 bases of the junction left unmatched. CDR1 and CDR2 from the germline V gene are LNHDA and SQIVND (reference sequence). The CDR3 is 17 amino acids. The CDR3 coding sequence is TGTGCCAGTAGTTTACTACAGGGGTCTGGGGACAATCAGCCCCAGCATTTT. Its translation: CASSLLQGSGDNQPQHF.

V is TRBV4-1 and J is TRBJ2-5, with 8 bases lining up with TRBD2. CDR1 and CDR2 from the germline V gene are MGHRA and YSYEKL. The CDR3 is 14 amino acids. V lost 2 bases to trimming and J lost 3 bases; unmatched junction nucleotides: 2. In nucleotides, the CDR3 is TGCGCCAGCAGCCAACCACTAGCGGAAGAGACCCAGTACTTC. Its protein product is CASSQPLAEETQYF.

The chain employs TRBV15 and TRBJ2-5; no reliable D call. The V end lost 1 base, the J end lost 4 bases, and 13 bases lay between the germline ends. Germline V gene sequence: CDR1 LNHNV, CDR2 YYDKDF (reference sequence). The CDR3 is 15 amino acids. This CDR3 is CATSRAAFGLETQYF. The DNA of the CDR3 is TGTGCCACCAGCAGAGCTGCCTTCGGGTTAGAGACCCAGTACTTC.

The chain combines TRBV4-1 with TRBJ1-1; D is possibly TRBD1 (6 bases). The V end lost 0 bases, the J end lost 11 bases, and 19 bases lay between the germline ends. Germline CDR1 MGHRA, CDR2 YSYEKL. CDR3 length equals 15 residues. In DNA, the CDR3 is TGCGCCAGCAGCCAAGAGTTGGGGGGGCTCCCGCCGGCTTTCTTT. Its translation is CASSQELGGLPPAFF.

J is TRBJ1-3 and V is TRBV13, with no clear D. V lost 5 bases to trimming and J lost 2 bases, with 13 bases between them. The CDR3 consists of 15 residues. CDR1 PRHDT and CDR2 FYEKMQ come from the germline V gene (reference sequence). The CDR3 DNA follows: TGTGCCAGCAGCGTACGAGGCTTCGCTGGAAACACCATATATTTT. It is translated as CASSVRGFAGNTIYF. The complete variable domain, with remaining parts taken from reference TRBV13 and TRBJ1-3, reads AAGVIQSPRHLIKEKRETATLKCYPIPRHDTVYWYQQGPGQDPQFLISFYEKMQSDKGSIPDRFSAQQFSDYHSELNMSSLELGDSALYFCASSVRGFAGNTIYFGEGSWLTVV.

The gene calls are TRBV7-9 and TRBJ2-7, with D possibly being TRBD1 (6 bases). The CDR3 is 16 amino acids. V lost 3 bases and J 2 bases, leaving 17 bases between the germline ends. In germline, CDR1 is SEHNR, CDR2 FQNEAQ (reference sequence). This chain's CDR3 is CASSFAAETGTYEQYF. The CDR3 DNA sequence: TGTGCCAGCAGCTTCGCTGCAGAGACAGGTACCTACGAGCAGTACTTC.

V is TRBV15 and J is TRBJ2-3; TRBD2 agrees at 9 bases. In germline, CDR1 is LNHNV, CDR2 YYDKDF (reference sequence). After removal of 0 bases from V and 2 bases from J, the junction contained 6 bases not matched to a gene. The CDR3 is made up of 17 amino acids. In nucleotides, the CDR3 is TGTGCCACCAGCAGAGAAGGGGCGGGGGGGTTCACAGATACGCAGTATTTT. Translating it yields CATSREGAGGFTDTQYF. Combining the CDR3 with reference TRBV15 and TRBJ2-3 gives the whole variable domain DAMVIQNPRYQVTQFGKPVTLSCSQTLNHNVMYWYQQKSSQAPKLLFHYYDKDFNNEADTPDNFQSRRPNTSFCFLDIRSPGLGDTAMYLCATSREGAGGFTDTQYFGPGTRLTVL.

This chain links TRBV29-1 with TRBJ2-1; D perhaps matches TRBD2 (5 bases). This CDR3 has 14 residues. The germline CDR1 and CDR2 sequences are SQVTM and ANQGSEA. The V end lost 4 bases, the J end lost 6 bases, and 16 bases lay between the germline ends. The CDR3 DNA reads as TGCAGCGTTGTCCCCTACGGAGCGGCCAATGAGCAGTTCTTC. Protein: CSVVPYGAANEQFF.

This chain joins TRBV5-1 and TRBJ2-5, with 8 bases that match TRBD1. TRBJ2-7 explains the end of the DNA better; the J call may be wrong. Germline CDR1 and CDR2: SGHRS and YFSETQ. The CDR3 extends over 15 amino acids. The DNA for the CDR3 is TGCGCCAGCAGCTATACCGGGACAGGTGCCTACGAGCAGTACTTC. This codes for CASSYTGTGAYEQYF.

On this clone itself: The sample carries other DNA sequences with the same CDR3. The V and J genes are TRBV27 and TRBJ1-1, with D uncertain. The CDR3 spans 14 residues. V was cut by 3 bases and J by 3 bases, with 11 bases left in between. Germline lookup yields CDR1 MNHEY and CDR2 SMNVEV (reference sequence). CDR3 DNA sequence: TGTGCCAGCAGTTTCTTAGGGAGCCACACTGAAGCTTTCTTT. The encoded protein is CASSFLGSHTEAFF.

The J gene is TRBJ2-2, the V gene TRBV13, with 12 nucleotides matching TRBD2. V trimming: 4 bases; J trimming: 6 bases; junction bases outside the gene matches: 6. Per germline, CDR1 PRHDT and CDR2 FYEKMQ (reference sequence). This CDR3 comprises 16 residues. The CDR3 region has the DNA TGTGCCAGCAGCTCAGCGACTAGCGGGAGTGCCGGGGAGCTGTTTTTT. Its protein is CASSSATSGSAGELFF.

For the CDR3, the DNA is TGTGCCAGCAGCGGGGACTTCTACGAGCAGTACTTC. Translating it yields CASSGDFYEQYF. The chain combines TRBV7-8 with TRBJ2-7, with D tentatively TRBD2 (6 bases). This CDR3 is 12 amino acids long. The V end was cut by 5 bases, the J end by 3 bases, with 8 bases between. Germline-derived CDR1 and CDR2 are SGHVS and FQNEAQ. The variable domain in full, with the rest retrieved from reference TRBV7-8 and TRBJ2-7, is GAGVSQSPRYKVAKRGQDVALRCDPISGHVSLFWYQQALGQGPEFLTYFQNEAQLDKSGLPSDRFFAERPEGSVSTLKIQRTQQEDSAVYLCASSGDFYEQYFGPGTRLTVT.

The chain couples TRBV27 to TRBJ2-7; 9 bases are a match to TRBD1. Germline lookup yields CDR1 MNHEY and CDR2 SMNVEV (reference sequence). The ends lost 6 bases at V and 4 bases at J; junction bases unmatched: 4. CDR3 length equals 13 residues. CDR3 protein: CASSPGTGYEQYF. The CDR3 region has the DNA TGTGCCAGCAGCCCCGGGACAGGGTACGAGCAGTACTTC.

The rearrangement joins TRBV4-2 to TRBJ2-2; TRBD2 matches at 7 bases. In germline, CDR1 is LGHNA, CDR2 YNFKEQ. V lost 0 bases to trimming and J lost 4 bases; unmatched junction nucleotides: 8. CDR3 length: 17 amino acids. The CDR3 DNA follows: TGTGCCAGCAGCCAAGATCAAGGAGCGGGACCCACCGGGGAGCTGTTTTTT. It yields the protein CASSQDQGAGPTGELFF.

This sequence joins TRBV4-3 and TRBJ2-7; 10 bases map to TRBD1. Unmatched junction bases numbered 4, after V lost 3 bases and J lost 2 bases. Germline-derived CDR1 and CDR2 are LGHNA and YSLEER. The CDR3 is 15 residues long. The CDR3 coding sequence is TGCGCCAGCAGCCATGGGACAGGGGAGCCCTACGAGCAGTACTTC. Encoded protein: CASSHGTGEPYEQYF.